This T cell receptor (beta chain) was captured by sequencing in a study of cytomegalovirus exposure and HLA in healthy donors (dated by TCRdb to about 2017). Describing the broader study: An earlier analysis of 587 of the donors reported approximately 280 Gb of sequence data and 90 million to 120 million unique TCR beta sequences obtained from about 170 million T cells. The study combined high-throughput TCR immunosequencing, statistical association of individual TCRs with disease status, and machine learning to predict cytomegalovirus infection status. Across roughly 420 genotyped donors of the cohort, an average of roughly 250,000 unique TCR beta nucleotide sequences per donor were sequenced, and about a sixth of those sequences were non-productive. Approximately 310 gigabases of sequencing data and 78 million or so unique TCR sequences were included in an early release covering about 620 HLA-typed donors. The study was designed to test whether signatures of past pathogen exposure could be identified by cataloging public T cell receptors. Typing coverage varied by locus: roughly 629-630 donors for A, B, C, DRB1 and DQB1; roughly 560 for DQA1; 600 to 610 for DPA1; roughly 470 for DPB1. Alongside the repertoire data, information on donor age, sex, ethnicity and CMV serostatus was compiled. Rather than drawing on any new phenotypic data, the later analysis identified candidate immune exposures from TCR beta sequences and the way those sequences occurred across donors. Class I and class II HLA loci were covered by the typing at four-digit resolution. In a later analysis, previously published TCR beta repertoires from 500 to 750 donors were re-analyzed and high-resolution HLA genotyping was added so that TCR occurrence patterns could be studied. Besides the first cohort of about 730 subjects, a separate validation cohort made up of 120 different subjects was used. Of the roughly 390 genotyped donors, over 65% fell in the genetic ancestry cluster associated with self-reported Caucasian donors. A handful of DR-DQ haplotypes were handled as single units for association and clustering because linkage in the cohort was strong. The study used immunosequencing to profile the T cell repertoires of some 600 subjects and linked those repertoires to cytomegalovirus serostatus. A later genetic analysis used genome-wide SNP genotypes for about 60% of the roughly 700 donors, treating that subset as a discovery cohort. Every discovery cohort repertoire had been produced on one sequencing platform. To decide whether each TCR beta V gene segment behaved as functional or pseudogenic, an earlier analysis of several hundred of the donors relied on high-throughput TCR beta sequencing.

For this clone: Its antigen is unknown. No base quality values were provided; no much bigger clone lies one nucleotide off.

The cohort consisted of approximately 690 healthy bone marrow donors. Cohort members were all nominally healthy when sampled, although unrecorded immune exposures were likely present. The donor was CMV seronegative and was included in the group of several hundred seronegative cohort members. A peripheral blood sample was collected from each donor, and TCR beta sequencing was performed on peripheral blood mononuclear cells. Genomic DNA was extracted from the blood cell samples with the Qiagen DNeasy Blood Extraction Kit. From cysteine to phenylalanine, the CDR3 is 16 amino acids long. Just CDR3 DNA is preserved here, 48 bases in frame from base 1. The germline V gene sets CDR1 to SGHRS and CDR2 to YFSETQ. At the junction V is shortened by 0 bases and J by 2 bases; bases outside the gene matches: 4. Results the study describes overall, beyond this receptor: Roughly uniform sequencing depth across donors was assumed in presence/absence analyses, although this assumption may not hold. Because counts were too low, roughly 18 rarely observed V segments, including chromosome 9 orphons, were left out of the earlier analysis of 500 to 650 of the donors. A later analysis found that most CMV-associated TCR beta chains appeared HLA-restricted, with HLA associations seemingly driven largely by CMV exposure. Linkage disequilibrium might explain the correlated functional status among segregating V segments, but an unknown experimental factor could not be excluded. The study listed approximately 150 TCR beta chains as associated with cytomegalovirus. A cluster of highly shared sequence variants was judged likely to represent a technical artifact of the sequencing pipeline. An earlier analysis of some 590 of the donors showed that most TCR beta V segments appeared in productive rearrangements either about 90% or about 30% of the time, which broadly matched IMGT annotations. Immune exposure information for the cohort was limited to CMV serostatus. Specific HLA alleles were associated with 16,951 TCR beta sequences at a false discovery rate of 0.05 in a later analysis. In a later analysis, HLA-associated TCR beta chains showed more clonal expansion and lower generation probabilities than non-associated chains that were equally common. A further reported finding was that TCR beta sequences accurately predicted the HLA-A and HLA-B alleles for most subjects in the first cohort. When HLA alleles, especially DR and DQ, strongly co-occurred, attributing TCR associations to individual alleles was difficult. In this cohort, only TCR beta chains were sequenced, and detectable features were limited by the absence of alpha or paired-chain data. Across donors, most TCR sequences were observed very rarely, whereas some public TCRs were present in many individuals. According to a later genetic analysis, donors in an Asian-associated ancestry cluster had fewer N-insertions in productive TCRs than the approximately 630-donor mean. Because the 87-base-pair reads could not distinguish some IMGT-functional V segments, including TRBV6-2 and TRBV6-3, those segments were excluded. Cytomegalovirus status was reported to be diagnosed by the classifier with high specificity and sensitivity in both the original and validation cohorts. In a later analysis, TCR association rates were found to vary across HLA loci, with the most associated TCRs seen for DRB1 alleles and the fewest for HLA-C alleles. Three of the identified cytomegalovirus-associated TCR beta chains were confirmed in vitro to be specific for cytomegalovirus antigens. Because HLA typing was unavailable for some donors at each locus, only the typed subset was used in association tests. In a later analysis, several top co-occurrence clusters were reported to appear linked to parvovirus B19, influenza, CMV and Epstein-Barr virus. According to the authors, the approach could potentially be generalized to other disease states and immunological phenotypes. An association between a missense DCLRE1C variant and V-gene and J-gene trimming of TCR beta chains was found in a later genetic analysis and replicated in an independent cohort.

Library preparation was by the immunoSEQ multiplex PCR assay. The multiplex PCR relied on a mix of 60 forward primers for TCR Vbeta segments and 13 reverse primers for TCR Jbeta segments. Amplification of the CDR3 region of rearranged TCR beta genes was performed with a multiplex PCR assay on genomic DNA. The Illumina HiSeq System was used to sequence the amplified TCR beta libraries as 87-base-pair reads. The study's processing was this. In a later analysis, tens of millions of unique TCR beta chains were counted across the 650 to 750 repertoires, and about 10 million of these chains were shared by at least two donors. Raw reads were error-corrected and collapsed into unique sequences by a nearest-neighbor algorithm in which closely related sequences were merged to remove PCR and sequencing errors. V, D and J gene segments were assigned by aligning CDR3 sequences to IMGT reference sequences. For a sequence to be retained, a match of at least six nucleotides to both a V gene segment and a J gene segment was required. Rearrangements were called productive when the CDR3 lacked stop codons and stayed in frame with V and J; all others were non-productive. Following IMGT convention, CDR3 was defined as the stretch from the second conserved V-encoded cysteine up to the conserved J-encoded phenylalanine. In an earlier analysis of roughly 580 of the donors, sequences lacking an unambiguous match to a single V gene segment were excluded. In an earlier analysis of about 590 of the donors, a V segment was called functional when productive rearrangements were above 56.7%, and segregating when the standard deviation between donors exceeded 5%. A statistical classification framework was built for diagnosing cytomegalovirus status from the catalog of TCR beta chain sequences. In a later analysis, TCR nucleotide sequences were compared against IMGT/GENE-DB human TR gene sequences so that V and J genes could be assigned. A later analysis assigned CDR3 sequences and most-parsimonious VDJ recombination scenarios with the TCRdist pipeline. In a later analysis, each TCR beta chain was defined by its CDR3 amino acid sequence together with its V-gene family, and reads lacking a unique V-gene family were excluded. A later analysis removed several hundred highly shared, low-generation-probability nucleotide sequences to deal with suspected cross-contamination and a sequencing artifact. A later analysis calculated a clonal expansion index for each public chain from normalized within-repertoire ranks of inferred template counts. In a later analysis, generation probabilities were computed using a VDJ recombination model fitted to out-of-frame rearrangements, and the results were checked against IGoR. A later analysis scored TCR-TCR, TCR-HLA and TCR-CMV co-occurrence with hypergeometric tests, applying a repertoire-size bias correction to TCR pairs. False discovery rates were estimated in a later analysis by permuting HLA or CMV assignments 20 times. In a later analysis, co-occurring TCRs were grouped using DBSCAN, and TCRdist sequence similarity was added for clustering within HLA-allele-positive subsets. Repertoires with fewer than 30,000 or more than 120,000 public chains, plus five repertoires with anomalous nucleotide sharing, were excluded from co-occurrence clustering. Not all clones reach the TCRdb copy of this immuneACCESS table, which keeps in-frame sequences only. Checked studies attribute under half of the gap to unresolved V genes and leave the rest unexplained. D and trimming come from the DNA, and the V and J calls and clone size come from that table. The table for this sample lists about 120,000 clones; approximately 80% of them were counted only once. The biggest ten clones account for around 0.95% of the sample.

The chain was built from TRBV5-1 and TRBJ2-3, with 9 middle bases fitting TRBD2. Sequences were obtained from PBMCs. The TCR comes from a woman aged 30 to 39 in good health and CMV-seronegative. CDR3 reads: CASSLGLAGLTDTQYF. Here is the DNA: TGCGCCAGCAGCTTGGGCCTAGCGGGACTCACAGATACGCAGTATTTT.